Listed below are T cell receptor beta chains from one sample, sequenced in a study of T cell repertoires and HLA-DP antigens. What these receptors recognize is not known. TCRdb's table, derived via immunoSEQ multiplex PCR, lists solely in-frame clones and lacks some. This sample has approximately 110,000 clones, with almost 95% found just once. The sequenced sample consisted of CD4+ T cells from PBMCs. The receptor source for this set is a woman younger than 35 in good health and CMV-seronegative. CDR3s include the opening cysteine and the closing phenylalanine or tryptophan. A D gene is named only where the DNA matches it firmly. A clone size is listed for some rows: how often the clone was seen (once, few, many), or a class if it is expanded.

V gene,clone size,J gene,D gene,CDR3 DNA,CDR3 protein
TRBV19,.,TRBJ1-5,.,TGTGCCAGTAGTACCCGACCGATCAATCAGCCCCAGCATTTT,CASSTRPINQPQHF
TRBV29-1,.,TRBJ1-1,.,TGCAGCGCCGGACAGATGAACACTGAAGCTTTCTTT,CSAGQMNTEAFF
TRBV7-9,.,TRBJ2-2,TRBD2,TGTGCCAGCAGCTCCGGCCCAGGGACTAGCGGGAGTACCGGGGAGCTGTTTTTT,CASSSGPGTSGSTGELFF
TRBV11-1,.,TRBJ2-7,.,TGTGCCAGCAGCTCGGGACTGACTTACGAGCAGTACTTC,CASSSGLTYEQYF
TRBV5-1,.,TRBJ2-5,.,TGCGCCAGCAGCTTTGGACTCGAACAAGAGACCCAGTACTTC,CASSFGLEQETQYF
TRBV27,once,TRBJ1-2,.,TGTGCCAGCCGATCCACAGGGTGGAGTAACTATGGCTACACCTTC,CASRSTGWSNYGYTF
TRBV10-1,.,TRBJ2-1,TRBD2,TGCGCCAGCAGTGGATTAGCGGGAGAAGGGTATGAGCAGTTCTTC,CASSGLAGEGYEQFF
TRBV28,once,TRBJ2-1,.,TGTGCCAGCACCTACGGCAGTCTTTACAATGAGCAGTTCTTC,CASTYGSLYNEQFF
TRBV9,.,TRBJ2-3,TRBD1,TGTGCCAGCACACCCTCCGGGACAGGCACAGATACGCAGTATTTT,CASTPSGTGTDTQYF
TRBV6-5,.,TRBJ1-6,.,TGTGCCAGCAGACGATCGACAGACCGCTTACCCCTCCACTTT,CASRRSTDRLPLHF
TRBV4-3,.,TRBJ2-2,.,TGCGCCAGCAGCCAAGTGGGGACCCTAAGCACCGGGGAGCTGTTTTTT,CASSQVGTLSTGELFF
TRBV15,.,TRBJ2-1,TRBD1,TGTGCCACCAGTCAACTCCGGGACAGGGACGCAAACAGTCCCTACAATGAGCAGTTCTTC,CATSQLRDRDANSPYNEQFF
TRBV2,.,TRBJ2-5,.,TGTGCCAGCAGTGAACTCGGGGGGCGGGAGACCCAGTACTTC,CASSELGGRETQYF
TRBV18,.,TRBJ2-5,TRBD1,TGTGCCAGCTCACCTTTCGACAGGGTCCAAGAGACCCAGTACTTC,CASSPFDRVQETQYF
TRBV6-1,few,TRBJ1-1,.,TGTGCCAGCAGTGTGGAGGGGGGGAACACTGAAGCTTTCTTT,CASSVEGGNTEAFF
TRBV7-6,.,TRBJ1-1,.,TGTGCCAGCAGCTTAAAGGGGGGAAGGACTGAAGCTTTCTTT,CASSLKGGRTEAFF
TRBV28,.,TRBJ1-2,.,TGTGCCAGCAGCCTGAATTATGGCTACACCTTC,CASSLNYGYTF
TRBV30,.,TRBJ1-2,.,TGTGCCTGGAGAGGGCTTATAGGGACGGTTGGCTACACCTTC,CAWRGLIGTVGYTF
TRBV2,.,TRBJ2-1,.,TGTGCCAGCAGCGGGGTGGGGGTCTGGGGATACAATGAGCAGTTCTTC,CASSGVGVWGYNEQFF
TRBV9,once,TRBJ2-1,TRBD2,TGTGCCAGCAGCTCGCCTACTAGCGGAAACAATGAGCAGTTCTTC,CASSSPTSGNNEQFF
TRBV2,.,TRBJ1-3,TRBD1,TGTGCCAGCAGTCCTGACAGGGGGATAAGAAACACCATATATTTT,CASSPDRGIRNTIYF
TRBV30,.,TRBJ1-2,.,TGTGCCTGGAGTGTACGACAGGCCCTCGGGGGCTACACCTTC,CAWSVRQALGGYTF
TRBV15,few,TRBJ1-2,.,TGTGCCACCAGCAGATCTTTTCAGGGTGATGGCTACACCTTC,CATSRSFQGDGYTF
TRBV6-1,.,TRBJ1-1,.,TGTGCCAGCAGTGAAAAGGGGTTGAACACTGAAGCTTTCTTT,CASSEKGLNTEAFF
TRBV28,.,TRBJ1-1,.,TGTGCCAGCAGGGAGTCGGGGGCCCGGGGGAACACTGAAGCTTTCTTT,CASRESGARGNTEAFF
TRBV6-1,.,TRBJ2-7,TRBD1,TGTGCCAGCAGTGAGTACCAGGGGGCGGGACGTAGCGAGCAGTACTTC,CASSEYQGAGRSEQYF
TRBV7-8,.,TRBJ1-4,TRBD1,TGTGCCAGCAGCCGGGGGGTTGAGGACAGGGGTGCGCCGCCAGAAAAACTGTTTTTT,CASSRGVEDRGAPPEKLFF
TRBV14,.,TRBJ1-3,TRBD1,TGTGCCAGCAGCCCGGATGAGGGGGACAGACTGGAAAGCACCATATATTTT,CASSPDEGDRLESTIYF
TRBV25-1,.,TRBJ2-7,.,TGTGCCAGCACCCAAGGGGCTTTCTACGAGCAGTACTTC,CASTQGAFYEQYF
TRBV5-1,.,TRBJ1-1,.,TGCGCCAGCAGCTTACTATTTTCAAAGGCTATGAACACTGAAGCTTTCTTT,CASSLLFSKAMNTEAFF
TRBV18,.,TRBJ1-4,TRBD1,TGTGCCAGCTCACGCTCCCTCGAGACAGGGGGGAATGAAAAACTGTTTTTT,CASSRSLETGGNEKLFF
TRBV7-7,once,TRBJ2-1,TRBD1,TGTGCTAGCAGCTCGGGGACAGGGGGGCGCAATGAGCAGTTCTTC,CASSSGTGGRNEQFF
TRBV7-8,.,TRBJ2-2,TRBD1,TGTGCCAGCAGCGCCGGGACAGGGAACACCGGGGAGCTGTTTTTT,CASSAGTGNTGELFF
TRBV30,.,TRBJ2-1,.,TGTGCCTGGAGTGCCGAAAATTACAATGAGCAGTTCTTC,CAWSAENYNEQFF
TRBV5-4,.,TRBJ2-2,TRBD2,TGTGCCAGCAGCTTGTGGGGGGGTAGCACCGGGGAGCTGTTTTTT,CASSLWGGSTGELFF
TRBV28,once,TRBJ1-5,TRBD1,TGTGCCAGCATCCCAGGGGACAGGGGGCTAGGTCAGCCCCAGCATTTT,CASIPGDRGLGQPQHF
TRBV5-1,.,TRBJ2-7,.,TGCGCCAGCAGTTCCGGGACGGCATCCTACGAGCAGTACTTC,CASSSGTASYEQYF
TRBV28,few,TRBJ1-5,.,TGTGCCAGCAGTACCCCTGACAAAAACAATCAGCCCCAGCATTTT,CASSTPDKNNQPQHF
TRBV11-1,once,TRBJ2-3,.,TGTGCCAGCAGCTTAGCGCAGGGTTCCACAGATACGCAGTATTTT,CASSLAQGSTDTQYF